These 30 T cell receptor beta chains were sequenced from one sample in a study of T cell responses to AZD1222 COVID-19 vaccine. TCRdb's table, derived via immunoSEQ multiplex PCR, lists solely in-frame clones and lacks some. The data contain 140,000 to 150,000 clones, approximately 88% of them singletons. The source material was peripheral blood, sampled on day 0 of AZD1222 vaccination. These receptors originate from an adult in good health.

The chain is built from TRBV2 and TRBJ1-5; D gene unclear. The V gene lost 3 bases and the J gene lost 0 bases, with 3 bases spanning the gap. The CDR3 sequence is 13 residues long. CDR1 and CDR2 from the germline V gene are SNHLY and FYNNEI. CDR3 region: CASSDVSNQPQHF. The CDR3 DNA reads TGTGCCAGCAGTGACGTTAGCAATCAGCCCCAGCATTTT.

The V gene is TRBV19, the J gene TRBJ2-7, with D maybe TRBD2 (6 bases). Trimming shortened V by 3 bases and J by 3 bases, and 12 bases separated the two germline ends. The CDR3 length is 14 residues. The germline CDR1 and CDR2 sequences are LNHDA and SQIVND (reference sequence). CDR3 in DNA: TGTGCCAGTAGTATGGGGACTGGGGACTACGAGCAGTACTTC. The encoded protein is CASSMGTGDYEQYF. Variable domain in full (rest from reference TRBV19 and TRBJ2-7): DGGITQSPKYLFRKEGQNVTLSCEQNLNHDAMYWYRQDPGQGLRLIYYSQIVNDFQKGDIAEGYSVSREKKESFPLTVTSAQKNPTAFYLCASSMGTGDYEQYFGPGTRLTVT.

The CDR3 spells CASSEGSAGATEAFF. As DNA, the CDR3 is TGTGCCAGCAGTGAAGGGTCGGCAGGGGCGACTGAAGCTTTCTTT. V and J are TRBV2 and TRBJ1-1, with D tentatively TRBD1 (6 bases). V gave up 1 base and J gave up 5 bases, with 14 bases separating them. Germline V CDR1 and CDR2: SNHLY, FYNNEI. This CDR3 has 15 residues.

The CDR3 nucleotides are TGTGCCTTACAGGGCTCTGGGCAGGTTGATGCCAAAAACATTCAGTACTTC. It translates to CALQGSGQVDAKNIQYF. This chain uses TRBV10-3 with TRBJ2-4, with D possibly matching TRBD1 (6 bases). Germline CDR1 is ENHRY and CDR2 is SYGVKD. Trimming left V 11 bases short and J 1 base short, with 24 bases between. This CDR3 contains 17 residues.

This clone was counted only a few times. The chain's CDR3 is CATSDDPGQGENGYTF. The CDR3 DNA reads as TGTGCCACCAGTGATGATCCGGGACAGGGGGAAAATGGCTACACCTTC. The chain combines TRBV24-1 with TRBJ1-2, with TRBD1 matching 11 bases. Trimming removed 3 bases from V and 6 bases from J; junction bases left unmatched: 8. This CDR3 is built from 16 residues. CDR1 and CDR2 from the germline V gene are KGHDR and SFDVKD.

The V gene is TRBV11-2, the J gene TRBJ2-1, with D possibly TRBD2 on 6 matching bases. V was cut by 5 bases and J by 4 bases, with 12 bases left in between. CDR3 size: 14 residues. CDR1 SGHAT and CDR2 FQNNGV come from the germline V gene. CDR3 loop: CASSGDGGYNEQFF. The CDR3 nucleotides are TGTGCCAGCAGCGGGGACGGGGGTTACAATGAGCAGTTCTTC.

This chain connects TRBV27 to TRBJ1-6; tentative D call: TRBD1 (6 bases). With 6 bases removed from V and 3 bases from J, the gap between germline ends came to 18 bases. Germline lookup yields CDR1 MNHEY and CDR2 SMNVEV (reference sequence). The length of the CDR3 is 17 residues. CDR3 sequence: CASSLHREPLYNSPLHF. As DNA, the CDR3 is TGTGCCAGCAGCTTACACAGGGAGCCCCTCTATAATTCACCCCTCCACTTT.

The chain links TRBV14 to TRBJ1-1; the D is unclear. The CDR3 extends over 16 amino acids. V shed 3 bases and J shed 1 base, with 15 bases lying between them. CDR1 and CDR2 (germline): SGHDN, FVKESK. Here the CDR3 reads CASSHGEMGWNTEAFF. CDR3 DNA sequence: TGTGCCAGCAGCCATGGGGAGATGGGATGGAACACTGAAGCTTTCTTT.

This clone showed up just a few times. V usage is TRBV7-8 and J usage is TRBJ1-2; D might be TRBD1 (6 bases). The CDR3 is 14 amino acids. V dropped 4 bases and J dropped 7 bases, with 16 bases sitting between them. CDR1 is SGHVS, CDR2 FQNEAQ, per germline. CDR3 nucleotide sequence: TGTGCCAGCAGCTCTCGGACAGATTTCCGTGGCTACACCTTC. Translated: CASSSRTDFRGYTF.

This chain links TRBV11-2 with TRBJ2-1; maybe TRBD2 (6 bases). Trimming removed 4 bases from V and 6 bases from J, with 13 bases in between. The CDR3 spans 14 residues. Germline CDR1 reads SGHAT; CDR2 reads FQNNGV. This CDR3 is CASSSLLAANEQFF. The DNA of the CDR3 is TGTGCCAGCAGCTCCTTACTAGCTGCCAATGAGCAGTTCTTC.

This clone was found a few times. The chain is built from TRBV30 and TRBJ1-5; TRBD1 aligns across 9 bases. Looked up from germline, CDR1 is GTSNPN and CDR2 is SVGIG (reference sequence). With V trimmed by 5 bases and J by 7 bases, 6 bases remained unmatched. The CDR3 runs to 13 residues. The CDR3 is CAWAGTGTQPQHF. CDR3 sequence (DNA): TGTGCCTGGGCCGGGACAGGGACGCAGCCCCAGCATTTT. Combining the CDR3 with reference TRBV30 and TRBJ1-5 gives the whole variable domain SQTIHQWPATLVQPVGSPLSLECTVEGTSNPNLYWYRQAAGRGLQLLFYSVGIGQISSEVPQNLSASRPQDRQFILSSKKLLLSDSGFYLCAWAGTGTQPQHFGDGTRLSIL.

The chain couples TRBV28 to TRBJ1-1; D remains unclear. V was pared by 0 bases and J by 2 bases, with 7 bases between. The CDR3 loop spans 14 amino acids. The germline V gene has CDR1 MDHEN and CDR2 SYDVKM. The CDR3 sequence: CASSLWRSNTEAFF. The CDR3 DNA reads as TGTGCCAGCAGTTTATGGCGGTCCAACACTGAAGCTTTCTTT.

In this sample, this clone turned up a few times. The genes are TRBV9 and TRBJ1-2; D gene ambiguous. Trimming shortened V by 4 bases and J by 2 bases, and 6 bases separated the two germline ends. Germline V CDR1 and CDR2: SGDLS, YYNGEE. The CDR3 totals 12 residues. The CDR3 loop is CASSTVNYGYTF. The CDR3, as DNA: TGTGCCAGCAGCACCGTGAACTATGGCTACACCTTC.

This clone showed up just a few times. The chain is built from TRBV14 and TRBJ2-5, with no clear D. The CDR3 runs 11 residues. Trimming stripped 3 bases from V and 4 bases from J, with 3 bases between. Germline CDR1 reads SGHDN; CDR2 reads FVKESK. Here the CDR3 reads CASSQLETQYF. CDR3 in DNA: TGTGCCAGCAGCCAGTTAGAGACCCAGTACTTC.

Many counts were recorded for this clone. This chain links TRBV7-2 with TRBJ2-7; 8 nucleotides align to TRBD1. The V and J ends lost 5 bases and 2 bases, in that order; junction bases with no gene match: 11. Germline CDR1 and CDR2: SGHTA and FQGNSA. This CDR3 comprises 16 residues. The CDR3 DNA reads as TGTGCCAGCAGCCCCGGCCCCGGGACAGGTACCTACGAGCAGTACTTC. Protein: CASSPGPGTGTYEQYF. Supplemented by reference TRBV7-2 and TRBJ2-7, the full variable domain reads GAGVSQSPSNKVTEKGKDVELRCDPISGHTALYWYRQSLGQGLEFLIYFQGNSAPDKSGLPSDRFSAERTGGSVSTLTIQRTQQEDSAVYLCASSPGPGTGTYEQYFGPGTRLTVT.

The chain has TRBV7-6 and TRBJ2-3, with 11 positions matching TRBD2. The CDR3 has 16 residues. The V segment lost 1 base and the J segment 4 bases; nucleotides outside the gene matches: 4. Germline V gives CDR1 SGHVS, CDR2 FNYEAQ. The DNA of the CDR3 is TGTGCCAGCAGCTTAGGTGCTAGCGGGGGGTCAGATACGCAGTATTTT. Encoded protein: CASSLGASGGSDTQYF.

This chain joins TRBV18 and TRBJ1-5; possible D gene TRBD1, 6 bases. CDR1 and CDR2 (germline): KGHSH, LQKENI. CDR3 length equals 16 residues. The V gene lost 3 bases and the J gene lost 3 bases, with 15 bases spanning the gap. This CDR3 reads CASSPAGQVPNQPQHF. In DNA form, the CDR3 reads TGTGCCAGCTCACCGGCGGGACAAGTCCCCAATCAGCCCCAGCATTTT.

The chain combines TRBV3-1 (or the pseudogene TRBV3-2) with TRBJ2-7, with TRBD2 matching over 9 bases. V shed 3 bases, J shed 7 bases, and the junction held 13 bases outside the gene matches. The CDR3 is made up of 16 amino acids. The germline V gene encodes CDR1 LGHDT and CDR2 YNNKEL (reference sequence). The CDR3 spells CASSQPFGLAGGEQYF. The DNA of the CDR3 is TGTGCCAGCAGCCAGCCGTTTGGGCTCGCGGGAGGGGAGCAGTACTTC.

The chain is built from TRBV18 and TRBJ1-3, with no clear D. The germline gives CDR1 KGHSH, CDR2 LQKENI. Trimming stripped 4 bases from V and 0 bases from J, with 10 bases between. This CDR3 is 15 amino acids long. This CDR3 reads CASSQLQSSGNTIYF. The CDR3 DNA sequence: TGTGCCAGCTCACAACTACAGAGCTCTGGAAACACCATATATTTT.

This clone was detected only once. The rearrangement joins TRBV19 to TRBJ1-2; D unclear. Trimming took 9 bases from V and 3 from J, leaving 17 bases between them. The CDR3 has 14 residues. Germline assignment: CDR1 LNHDA and CDR2 SQIVND (reference sequence). CDR3 sequence (DNA): TGTGCCAGCCGGGCGGAGCGGAGGGACTATGGCTACACCTTC. It yields the protein CASRAERRDYGYTF.

This chain links TRBV3-1 (or the pseudogene TRBV3-2) with TRBJ1-1; 7 positions agree with TRBD1. This CDR3 has 15 amino acids. J lost 0 bases, V lost 4 bases, and 5 bases had no gene match. The V gene's germline CDR1 is LGHDT and CDR2 YNNKEL (reference sequence). This chain's CDR3 is CASSPQDRLNTEAFF. The DNA of the CDR3 is TGTGCCAGCAGCCCCCAGGACAGGTTGAACACTGAAGCTTTCTTT.

The V call is TRBV19, the J call TRBJ2-7; possible D gene TRBD1, 6 bases. CDR3 length: 15 residues. The V gene's germline CDR1 is LNHDA and CDR2 SQIVND (reference sequence). V was cut by 5 bases and J by 4 bases, with 18 bases left in between. CDR3 sequence reads: CASSRAPGQSYEQYF. CDR3 nucleotides: TGTGCCAGTAGTCGGGCCCCGGGACAATCTTACGAGCAGTACTTC.

This sequence joins TRBV27 and TRBJ2-7, with a weak D call TRBD1 (6 bases). V was trimmed by 3 bases and J by 3 bases, leaving 18 bases between them. Germline loops: CDR1 MNHEY, CDR2 SMNVEV (reference sequence). The CDR3 contains 16 residues. The CDR3 sequence is CASSFSNPGDGYEQYF. The CDR3 bases are TGTGCCAGCAGTTTTAGCAATCCAGGGGATGGCTACGAGCAGTACTTC.

V is TRBV2 and J is TRBJ1-6, with D possibly TRBD1 on 6 matching bases. Trimming pared 4 bases from V and 10 bases from J, leaving 11 bases between. The CDR3 has 13 amino acids. The V gene's germline CDR1 is SNHLY and CDR2 FYNNEI. The CDR3 here is CASSAYRDSPLHF. CDR3 in DNA: TGTGCCAGCAGTGCCTACAGGGACTCACCCCTCCACTTT. The variable domain in full, with the rest retrieved from reference TRBV2 and TRBJ1-6, is EPEVTQTPSHQVTQMGQEVILRCVPISNHLYFYWYRQILGQKVEFLVSFYNNEISEKSEIFDDQFSVERPDGSNFTLKIRSTKLEDSAMYFCASSAYRDSPLHFGNGTRLTVT.

This clone was seen a few times. The chain employs TRBV7-2 and TRBJ2-5, with 11 bases lining up with TRBD2. Trimming at V came to 5 bases and at J to 3 bases, leaving 2 bases not matched to a gene. The V gene's germline CDR1 is SGHTA and CDR2 FQGNSA. The CDR3 sequence is 14 residues long. The CDR3 bases are TGTGCCAGCAGCGTGGGACTAGCGGAAGAGACCCAGTACTTC. Protein sequence: CASSVGLAEETQYF.

V and J are TRBV4-1 and TRBJ2-1; 8 nucleotides match TRBD2. Germline trimming cut 2 bases from V and 4 bases from J; bases unmatched to any gene: 4. This CDR3 has 15 residues. From germline, CDR1 is MGHRA and CDR2 YSYEKL. This CDR3 reads CASSQTTGGYNEQFF. In DNA, the CDR3 is TGCGCCAGCAGCCAAACAACGGGGGGGTACAATGAGCAGTTCTTC.

The V gene is TRBV27, the J gene TRBJ1-2, with a weak D call TRBD1 (5 bases). The CDR3 is 15 residues long. Germline CDR1 is MNHEY and CDR2 is SMNVEV (reference sequence). Trimming pared 2 bases from V and 4 bases from J, leaving 14 bases between. CDR3 loop: CASSLESKGSYGYTF. CDR3 DNA sequence: TGTGCCAGCAGTTTAGAATCGAAGGGGTCCTATGGCTACACCTTC.

The CDR3 DNA reads TGCGCCAGCAGCCAAGCTCCGAGGGTGCGAGGCTACACCTTC. Protein product: CASSQAPRVRGYTF. This chain connects TRBV4-1 to TRBJ1-2; D not certain. Trimming shortened V by 1 base and J by 8 bases, and 14 bases separated the two germline ends. This CDR3 is 14 amino acids long. Germline V CDR1 and CDR2: MGHRA, YSYEKL.

The rearrangement links TRBV12-2 to TRBJ2-1; the D call in the table, TRBD2, was not verified against the DNA. TRBV12-2 is a pseudogene. The CDR3 is 18 residues long. The CDR3 loop reads CASRLSGTCGCSYNEQFF. The DNA for the CDR3 is TGTGCAAGTCGCTTAAGCGGGACGTGCGGATGCTCCTACAATGAGCAGTTCTTC.

The chain couples TRBV6-2 or TRBV6-3 to TRBJ1-2, with 7 positions matching TRBD1. Germline values: CDR1 MNHEY, CDR2 SVGEGT. J was trimmed by 12 bases and V by 2 bases; bases with no gene match: 3. CDR3 length equals 11 residues. The CDR3 here is CASSYPGQNTF. The CDR3 region has the DNA TGTGCCAGCAGTTACCCGGGACAGAACACCTTC.